This T cell receptor (beta chain) was recorded in a study of CD8 T cells in Susac syndrome. An input of about 0.45 to 1 ug of RNA was subjected to reverse transcription using random hexamers. TCRdb reanalysed the immunoSEQ multiplex PCR reads using MiXCR and keeps one entry per CDR3 protein. The sample has about 94,000 distinct CDR3 sequences; just under 95% are singletons. Looked up from germline, CDR1 is DFQATT and CDR2 is SNEGSKA (reference sequence). The V segment lost 3 bases and the J segment 9 bases; nucleotides outside the gene matches: 9. CDR3 length: 14 residues. Negative isolation was used for CD8+ and CD4+ T cells, and FACS enrichment was applied to TEMRA cells.

The genes are TRBV20-1 and TRBJ2-1, with 9 bases identical to TRBD2. Sequencing was done on a sample of CD4+ T cells from PBMCs. The receptor comes from a human donor with Susac syndrome. The CDR3 loop is CSASGSGGISEQFF. The CDR3 DNA sequence: TGCAGTGCTAGCGGTAGCGGGGGAATTAGTGAGCAGTTCTTC.